This T cell receptor beta chain was identified during a study of tumor-infiltrating lymphocytes in primary liver carcinoma. With roughly 540 ng total RNA as template and a constant-region primer, TCR beta cDNA was made. Researchers made the TCR beta libraries by running three nested multiplex PCR rounds with slightly modified ARM-PCR. The two initial PCR rounds, approximately 10 cycles each, used TRBV1-TRBV30 forward and C-beta reverse primers. TCRdb re-called the multiplex PCR reads with MiXCR, one entry per CDR3 protein. The sample includes fewer than 350,000 distinct CDR3 sequences, 60% to 80% of them seen just once. In its sample, this clonotype was seen many times. CDR1 SQVTM and CDR2 ANQGSEA come from the germline V gene. The CDR3 covers 13 residues. Trimming cost V 5 bases and J 3 bases; bases outside gene matches: 5. The researchers obtained blood RNA from unsorted whole blood and also extracted germline DNA.

This TCR derives from a man aged 40-50 years with primary liver carcinoma and hepatitis B virus infection. The source material was peripheral blood. V usage is TRBV29-1 and J usage is TRBJ2-7, with 9 nucleotides matching TRBD1. Here the CDR3 reads CSVKQGAIYEQYF. CDR3 sequence (DNA): TGCAGCGTTAAACAGGGGGCGATCTACGAGCAGTACTTC.